The 11 T cell receptor beta chains below were found in one sample sequenced in a study of blood T cells in healthy people across ages. The authors ran a second PCR of about 6 to 12 cycles using a sample-barcoded 5' primer and a J-beta primer mix. From the 5' RACE reads, TCRdb called clonotypes with MiXCR, one entry per CDR3 protein. The profile shows about 1.8 million distinct CDR3 sequences, roughly 52% of them singletons. Sequencing was performed on blood. The receptor source for this set is a woman between 40 and 55 years old in good health.

The rearrangement joins TRBV6-5 to TRBJ2-1; perhaps TRBD1 as D (5 bases). Germline CDR1 is MNHEY and CDR2 is SVGAGI. Trimming took 3 bases from V and 4 from J, leaving 13 bases between them. The CDR3 is 15 residues long. The CDR3 reads CASSYQGMAYNEQFF. For the CDR3, the DNA is TGTGCCAGCAGTTATCAGGGTATGGCTTACAATGAGCAGTTCTTC.

The DNA for the CDR3 is TGCAGTGCAGAGCAGCGGGGGGGCCGCTGGGCCTACAATGAGCAGTTCTTC. It yields the protein CSAEQRGGRWAYNEQFF. The genes are TRBV20-1 and TRBJ2-1, with 10 nucleotides matching TRBD2. From germline, CDR1 is DFQATT and CDR2 SNEGSKA (reference sequence). There are 17 residues in the CDR3. V was clipped by 6 bases and J by 2 bases; unmatched bases: 13.

This chain joins TRBV28 and TRBJ2-7; D is possibly TRBD1 (6 bases). CDR1 and CDR2 from the germline V gene are MDHEN and SYDVKM. The V and J ends lost 7 bases and 3 bases respectively, with 13 bases between them. The CDR3 covers 13 residues. The CDR3 DNA is TGTGCCAGCACTTCGGGGACATTCTACGAGCAGTACTTC. It yields the protein CASTSGTFYEQYF.

The CDR3 DNA sequence: TGCAGTGCTATTTGGGGGGCCGCGGATGAGCAGTTCTTC. Its translation: CSAIWGAADEQFF. This rearrangement joins TRBV20-1 to TRBJ2-1; D is perhaps TRBD1 or TRBD2 (6 bases each). Germline V gene sequence: CDR1 DFQATT, CDR2 SNEGSKA (reference sequence). The germline V and J ends were trimmed by 4 bases and 8 bases, with 15 bases remaining between them. The CDR3 extends over 13 amino acids.

This clonotype occurred a few times. The chain is built from TRBV20-1 and TRBJ2-1; 7 bases align to TRBD2. The length of the CDR3 is 17 residues. V shed 0 bases and J 5 bases; nucleotides not matched to a gene: 13. CDR1 and CDR2 from the germline V gene are DFQATT and SNEGSKA (reference sequence). The DNA of the CDR3 is TGCAGTGCTAGAGAGACCCTGGCTAGCGGAGACCACAATGAGCAGTTCTTC. It encodes CSARETLASGDHNEQFF.

Only a few counts were recorded for this clonotype. The V and J genes are TRBV20-1 and TRBJ2-5; TRBD1 might be the D (6 bases). Trimming left V 5 bases short and J 7 bases short, with 26 bases between. Germline CDR1 reads DFQATT; CDR2 reads SNEGSKA (reference sequence). The CDR3 totals 16 residues. The CDR3 coding sequence is TGCAGTGCTTTGAATCCGGGACAAGGGGCTGGACGGACCCAGTACTTC. Translating it yields CSALNPGQGAGRTQYF.

Only a few counts were recorded for this clonotype. The chain joins TRBV5-1 to TRBJ2-5; TRBD2 is a possible D gene (5 bases). The length of the CDR3 is 14 residues. Germline CDR1 and CDR2: SGHRS and YFSETQ. V was cut by 7 bases and J by 1 base, with 14 bases left in between. Written as DNA, the CDR3 is TGCGCCAGCTTTAAACGGGCGGGCCAAGAGACCCAGTACTTC. This codes for CASFKRAGQETQYF. Complete variable domain (other parts from reference TRBV5-1 and TRBJ2-5): KAGVTQTPRYLIKTRGQQVTLSCSPISGHRSVSWYQQTPGQGLQFLFEYFSETQRNKGNFPGRFSGRQFSNSRSEMNVSTLELGDSALYLCASFKRAGQETQYFGPGTRLLVL.

This clonotype was found a few times. The rearrangement joins TRBV5-1 to TRBJ2-1; possibly TRBD2 for D (6 bases). Germline V gene data show CDR1 as SGHRS and CDR2 as YFSETQ. This CDR3 contains 18 residues. Between the trimmed V and J ends, which lost 2 bases and 4 bases, there was a span of 22 bases. The chain's CDR3 is CASSLTSSRRGPYNEQFF. CDR3 in DNA: TGCGCCAGCAGCTTAACCTCGTCCCGGCGGGGCCCTTACAATGAGCAGTTCTTC.

A remark on this clonotype: The junction departs from germline at one end; a sequencing error may be responsible. The chain uses TRBV9 and TRBJ2-5, with 7 bases fitting TRBD1. Germline lookup yields CDR1 SGDLS and CDR2 YYNGEE. This CDR3 has 16 residues. DNA for the CDR3: TGTGTCAGCAGCCCCACGGGACAGTGGTACCAAGAGACCCAGTACTTC. Protein product: CVSSPTGQWYQETQYF.

This clonotype was seen many times. The chain joins TRBV4-1 to TRBJ2-1; maybe TRBD1 (5 bases). The V end lost 5 bases, the J end lost 0 bases, and 11 bases lay between the germline ends. CDR1 and CDR2 from the germline V gene are MGHRA and YSYEKL. The CDR3 spans 15 residues. The CDR3 coding sequence is TGCGCCAGCAGCGTTGACAGTAGCTCCTACAATGAGCAGTTCTTC. This codes for CASSVDSSSYNEQFF.

The chain recombines TRBV6-5 with TRBJ1-2; 8 nucleotides match TRBD1. CDR3 length equals 16 residues. Germline trimming cut 4 bases from V and 4 bases from J; bases unmatched to any gene: 11. In germline, CDR1 is MNHEY, CDR2 SVGAGI. CDR3 in DNA: TGTGCCAGCAGTTCCGAACAGGGGGGGCCTTTCTATGGCTACACCTTC. This translates into CASSSEQGGPFYGYTF.